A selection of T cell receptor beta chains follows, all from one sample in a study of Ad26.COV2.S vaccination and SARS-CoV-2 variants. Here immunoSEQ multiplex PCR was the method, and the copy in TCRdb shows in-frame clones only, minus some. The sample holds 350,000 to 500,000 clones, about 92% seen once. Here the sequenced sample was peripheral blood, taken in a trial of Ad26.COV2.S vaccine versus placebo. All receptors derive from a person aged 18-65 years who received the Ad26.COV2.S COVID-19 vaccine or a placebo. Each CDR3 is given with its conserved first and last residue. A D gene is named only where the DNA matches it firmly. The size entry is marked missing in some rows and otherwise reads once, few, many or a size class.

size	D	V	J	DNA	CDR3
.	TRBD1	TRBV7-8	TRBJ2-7	TGTGCCAGCAGCCCCTCCTGGACAGGCAATCCCTACGAGCAGTACTTC	CASSPSWTGNPYEQYF
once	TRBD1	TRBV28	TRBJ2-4	TGTGCCAGCAGTTTGACCCCCCCCGGACAGGGCCAGTACTTC	CASSLTPPGQGQYF
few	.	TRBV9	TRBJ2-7	TGTGCCAGCAGCGACGGTCAGGGCTCATCATACGAGCAGTACTTC	CASSDGQGSSYEQYF
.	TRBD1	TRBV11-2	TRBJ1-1	TGTGCCAGCAGCTTAGATCAGTTGGCCGGGACAGGGGCCCTGAACACTGAAGCTTTCTTT	CASSLDQLAGTGALNTEAFF
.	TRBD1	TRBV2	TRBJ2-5	TGTGCCAGCAGTGACGGGACAGACACCCAAGAGACCCAGTACTTC	CASSDGTDTQETQYF
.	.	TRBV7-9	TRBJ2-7	TGTGCCAGCAGCTTAGGGACCTACGAGCAGTACTTC	CASSLGTYEQYF
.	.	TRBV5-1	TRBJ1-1	TGCGCCAGCAGCTTGGTTGTAGGAGGGGGCACTGAAGCTTTCTTT	CASSLVVGGGTEAFF
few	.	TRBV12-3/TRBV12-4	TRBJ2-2	TGTGCCAGCACCCTCGGAGCCGGGGAGCTGTTTTTT	CASTLGAGELFF
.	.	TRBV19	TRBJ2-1	TGTGCCAGTAGTATAGAGCGGCAAACCTACAATGAGCAGTTCTTC	CASSIERQTYNEQFF
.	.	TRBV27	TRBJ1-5	TGTGCCAGCAGTCCCAGGGGTAGCAATCAGCCCCAGCATTTT	CASSPRGSNQPQHF
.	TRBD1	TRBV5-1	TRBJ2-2	TGCGCCAGCAGCTTGGCAGGGGGCGGGGAGCTGTTTTTT	CASSLAGGGELFF
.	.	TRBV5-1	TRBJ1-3	TGCGCCAGCAGCTTGGAGAAGTCAGAAGCTGGAAACACCATATATTTT	CASSLEKSEAGNTIYF
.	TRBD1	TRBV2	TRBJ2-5	TGTGCCAGCAGTCCTACCGGGACAGGACAAGAGACCCAGTACTTC	CASSPTGTGQETQYF
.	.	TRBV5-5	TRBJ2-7	TGTGCCAGCAGCTTGCTATACTCCGGGACAAGAGACTACGAGCAGTACTTC	CASSLLYSGTRDYEQYF
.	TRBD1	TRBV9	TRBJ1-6	TGTGCCAGCAGCCGAACAGGGGATAATTCACCCCTCCACTTT	CASSRTGDNSPLHF
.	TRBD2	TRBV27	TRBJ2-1	TGTGCCAGCAGTTTACGGGCGGGAGTATTCAATGAGCAGTTCTTC	CASSLRAGVFNEQFF
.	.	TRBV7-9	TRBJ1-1	TGTGCCAGCAGCTCACAGGGCACTCTGAACACTGAAGCTTTCTTT	CASSSQGTLNTEAFF
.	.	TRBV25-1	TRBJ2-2	TGTGCCAGCAGTGAATGGGGCACCGGGGAGCTGTTTTTT	CASSEWGTGELFF
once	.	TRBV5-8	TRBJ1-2	TGTGCCAGCAGTGACTACGGGCCGAACTACACCTTC	CASSDYGPNYTF
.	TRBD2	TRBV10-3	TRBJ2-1	TGTGCCATCAGGCCGTCTAGCGGCCTTGGCTACAATGAGCAGTTCTTC	CAIRPSSGLGYNEQFF
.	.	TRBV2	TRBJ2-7	TGTGCCAGCAGTGAAATAGGGGAGTACTTC	CASSEIGEYF
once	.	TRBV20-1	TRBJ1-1	TGCAGTGCTAGTTTAGTCACTGAAGCTTTCTTT	CSASLVTEAFF
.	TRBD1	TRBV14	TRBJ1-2	TGTGCCAGCAGCTTGGGGACAGGTACTTTCTATGGCTACACCTTC	CASSLGTGTFYGYTF
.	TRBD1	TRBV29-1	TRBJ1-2	TGCAGCGTCGGTGGAGGGACAGGGGACGGGTATGGCTACACCTTC	CSVGGGTGDGYGYTF
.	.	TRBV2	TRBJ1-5	TGTGCCAGCAGTTCCCTCGGTGACATTTCGGATCAGCCCCAGCATTTT	CASSSLGDISDQPQHF
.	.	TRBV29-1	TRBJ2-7	TGCAGCGTTGAAGGCCAGGGCCCATACGAGCAGTACTTC	CSVEGQGPYEQYF
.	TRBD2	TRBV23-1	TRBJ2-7	TGCGCCAGCAGTCACCGGGGGGACGACTCCTACGAGCAGTACTTC	CASSHRGDDSYEQYF
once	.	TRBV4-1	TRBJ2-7	TGCGCCAGCAGCCAAGAAAGGGACTCGAGATACGAGCAGTACTTC	CASSQERDSRYEQYF
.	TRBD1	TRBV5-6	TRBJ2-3	TGTGCCAGCAGCACTTTGCTCAGGGGGAGCACAGATACGCAGTATTTT	CASSTLLRGSTDTQYF
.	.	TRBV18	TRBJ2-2	TGTGCCAGCTCACCACGGACCGGGGAGCTGTTTTTT	CASSPRTGELFF
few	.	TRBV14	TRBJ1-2	TGTGCCAGCAGCCAAGTCGTAGAAGGATCTCGTGGCTACACCTTC	CASSQVVEGSRGYTF
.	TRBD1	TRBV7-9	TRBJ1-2	TGTGCCAGCAGCCCTGACAGGGGACTCGTTATGGTTGGCTACACCTTC	CASSPDRGLVMVGYTF
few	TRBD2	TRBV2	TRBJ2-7	TGTGCCAGCAGAGCCCTGACTAGCGGGGGGCCCCTGGAGCAGTACTTC	CASRALTSGGPLEQYF
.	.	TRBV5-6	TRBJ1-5	TGTGCCAGCAGCTTGGGACAGCTTAATCAGCCCCAGCATTTT	CASSLGQLNQPQHF
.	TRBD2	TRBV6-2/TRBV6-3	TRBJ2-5	TGTGCCAGCAGTTTCCGACTAGCGGGAGGGCCTGGGGAGACCCAGTACTTC	CASSFRLAGGPGETQYF
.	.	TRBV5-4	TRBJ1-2	TGTGCCAGCAGCTATAAACAAAGGGACTCCGGTGGCTACACCTTC	CASSYKQRDSGGYTF
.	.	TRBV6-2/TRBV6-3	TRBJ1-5	TGTGCCAGCAGTTACTCGAAGTCTTCCTGGGGGAGCAATCAGCCCCAGCATTTT	CASSYSKSSWGSNQPQHF
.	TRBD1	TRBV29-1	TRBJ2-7	TGCAGCGTAGCAACAGGGGTCCTCTCCTACGAGCAGTACTTC	CSVATGVLSYEQYF
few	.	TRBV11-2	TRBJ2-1	TGTGCCAGCAGCTTAGGGTCGGCAGGATACAATGAGCAGTTCTTC	CASSLGSAGYNEQFF
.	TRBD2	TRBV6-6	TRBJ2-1	TGTGCCAGCAGTTACTCAAAAGGACGGGAGGATGAGCAGTTCTTC	CASSYSKGREDEQFF
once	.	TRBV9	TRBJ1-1	TGTGCCAGCAGCGTAGCGCTGAACACTGAAGCTTTCTTT	CASSVALNTEAFF
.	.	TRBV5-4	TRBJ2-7	TGTGCCAGCAGCTCCTCAGCGGGTCCGTCCTACGAGCAGTACTTC	CASSSSAGPSYEQYF
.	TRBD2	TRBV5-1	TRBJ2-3	TGCGCCAGCAGCTTGCTAGCGGGGATCACAGATACGCAGTATTTT	CASSLLAGITDTQYF
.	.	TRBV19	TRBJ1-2	TGTGCCAGTACGGACCGAAATAACTATGGCTACACCTTC	CASTDRNNYGYTF
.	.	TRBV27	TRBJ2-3	TGTGCCAGCAGTTTATCGGGAGTCAGGGGCGCACATACGCAGTATTTT	CASSLSGVRGAHTQYF
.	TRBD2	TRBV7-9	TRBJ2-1	TGTGCCAGCAGCTCCCGACTAGCGGGAGATCCCCGGTACAATGAGCAGTTCTTC	CASSSRLAGDPRYNEQFF
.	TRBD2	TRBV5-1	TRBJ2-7	TGCGCCAGCAGCATTACTAGCGGGAGCTACTACGAGCAGTACTTC	CASSITSGSYYEQYF
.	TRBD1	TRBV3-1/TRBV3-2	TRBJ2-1	TGTGCCAGCAGCCAAGCGGTATCAGGGGACAGCTCCTACAATGAGCAGTTCTTC	CASSQAVSGDSSYNEQFF
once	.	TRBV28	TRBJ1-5	TGTGCCAGCAGTTTACATGGGGGTGCTGGCAATCAGCCCCAGCATTTT	CASSLHGGAGNQPQHF
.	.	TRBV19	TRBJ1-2	TGTGCCAGTAGTATAGCTGACGGACTTTCCTATGGCTACACCTTC	CASSIADGLSYGYTF
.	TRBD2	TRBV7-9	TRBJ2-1	TGTGCCAGCAGCTCCAGACTAGCGGGAGGCTACAATGAGCAGTTCTTC	CASSSRLAGGYNEQFF
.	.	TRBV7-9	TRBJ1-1	TGTGCCAGCAGCTTTGGAAGTTCGAACACTGAAGCTTTCTTT	CASSFGSSNTEAFF
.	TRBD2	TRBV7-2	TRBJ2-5	TGTGCCAGCAGCTTACGGCTAGCGGGAGTGGGAGAGACCCAGTACTTC	CASSLRLAGVGETQYF
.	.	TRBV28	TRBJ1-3	TGTGCCAGCAGTTTTTGGGGAAGGTTGAGGGGAAACACCATATATTTT	CASSFWGRLRGNTIYF